A selection of T cell receptor beta chains follows, all from one sample in a study of CD8 T cells in ankylosing spondylitis. Each CDR3 protein gets one entry after TCRdb re-called the 5' RACE reads with MiXCR. This sample yields fewer than 750,000 distinct CDR3 sequences, of which around 19% are seen a single time; around 19% belongs to the top ten. Sequenced: blood, either unsorted or a sorted T cell fraction (not recorded which). All receptors come from a male donor with ankylosing spondylitis. The CDR3 runs from the conserved cysteine through the conserved F or W. Size tells how often a clone was seen (once, few, many) or the class of an expanded clone, and some rows leave it out.

few,TRBV4-1,TRBJ2-7,CASSPLAGVPYEQYF
.,TRBV12-5,TRBJ2-2,CASGRTGLAGELFF
.,TRBV11-1,TRBJ2-1,CASSRRGGLAGGPNEQFF
.,TRBV2,TRBJ2-3,CASMEGPSDTQYF
few,TRBV4-1,TRBJ1-2,CASSPPTGYGYTF
many,TRBV25-1,TRBJ2-7,CASSVRDYEQYF
few,TRBV2,TRBJ2-7,CASSLPFQGTYEQYF
.,TRBV29-1,TRBJ2-7,CSVAEGSSYEQYF
.,TRBV29-1,TRBJ2-5,CSVPSGGPETQYF
many,TRBV7-6,TRBJ2-1,CASKPGTSGAEQFF
.,TRBV20-1,TRBJ1-4,CSVSRTRGNEKLIF
.,TRBV6-1,TRBJ2-7,CASSRSWDLATYEQYF
.,TRBV12-3/TRBV12-4,TRBJ2-1,CASSRLAGGEGEQFF
few,TRBV4-1,TRBJ1-2,CASSPPTGGYGYTF
few,TRBV18,TRBJ1-6,CASSPPGLGDSAPLHF
.,TRBV3-1,TRBJ1-5,CASSRRQGLGQPQHF
.,TRBV18,TRBJ1-1,CASSPVGTVNTEAFF
.,TRBV5-8,TRBJ2-1,CASSPLTSWEQFF
.,TRBV11-2,TRBJ1-3,CASSSAGGFSGNTIYF
few,TRBV12-3/TRBV12-4,TRBJ2-3,CASRAQGADTQYF
few,TRBV12-3/TRBV12-4,TRBJ2-3,CASSLSGGRTDTQYF
many,TRBV28,TRBJ1-1,CASSLGRPNTEAFF
few,TRBV29-1,TRBJ2-5,CSVAGLSLETQYF
few,TRBV4-1,TRBJ1-5,CASSQGGGPQHF
few,TRBV28,TRBJ2-3,CASHAAGEPTDTQYF
.,TRBV30,TRBJ2-7,CAWSPQSPPYEQYF